This T cell receptor (beta chain) was identified in a study of neoadjuvant anti-PD-1 for oral cavity cancer (dated by TCRdb to the early 2020s). Turning to the overall study: Before undergoing curative-intent surgical resection, most patients got three to four biweekly nivolumab doses at 3 mg/kg. There were roughly 11 patients in the parent correlative cohort, and the response rate was over 25%. Responders were defined as patients with complete response, partial response or stable disease by RECIST 1.1; non-responders were defined as patients with progression. Patients without progression received a fourth nivolumab dose around day 43 and underwent definitive surgical resection on days 50-56. Points the paper makes about the study in general: A higher pretreatment blood Treg/Th17 ratio correlated with both higher pretreatment blood TCRbeta clonality and lower post-treatment tumor TCRbeta clonality. Only a few patients per response group were included in the TCR analyses, and larger cohorts for validation were called for by the authors. After neoadjuvant nivolumab, significantly higher T cell clonality (Gini index) was found within PBMCs in non-responders than in responders.

Relative to germline, V is 3 bases shorter and J is 6 bases shorter, with 21 bases between their ends. CDR1 and CDR2 are drawn from the germline V gene: SGHDT, YYEEEE. Including cysteine and phenylalanine, the CDR3 has 17 amino acids. The CDR3 DNA has 51 bases and is translated from base 1. In regard to this clone: Its recognized antigen is unknown. One base away there is no much larger clone; base qualities are not given.

For deep sequencing, PBMC libraries mostly used around 0.45 ug of input genomic DNA, with six replicates for each sample. The immunoSEQ hsTCRbeta kit was used to prepare TCRbeta libraries according to the manufacturer's instructions. The completed libraries were mixed into a single pool at 3 nM, then sequenced with an Illumina NovaSeq 6000 S4 flow cell. Per the authors' processing: The immunoSEQ Analyzer handled quality control and preprocessing of the raw data. The analysis was limited to productive rearrangements, and each clonotype was defined by a unique CDR3 amino acid sequence. Repertoire clonality was estimated as the Gini-Simpson index, which was calculated using the R package tcR. Student's t test was used to compare Gini indices, while Pearson correlation assessed associations with tumor size change. Held by TCRdb, this immuneACCESS table contains in-frame sequences only and omits some clones. Under half of the omission traces to an unresolved V gene where checked; the cause of the rest is unknown. V, J and clone size are those of that table, while D and trimming were read from the DNA. Within this sample are about 16,000 clones, with 55% to 75% of them counted one time only. 2% to 3% of the sample goes to the ten largest clones.

Taken with the paper, the label for time point translates to: before neoadjuvant nivolumab. The patients had newly diagnosed stage II-IVA oral cavity squamous cell carcinoma and had not received any prior systemic or radiation treatment. The cohort was composed of patients with HPV-negative, locally advanced oral cavity squamous cell carcinoma. Peripheral blood mononuclear cells were analyzed directly, without maintenance or expansion in culture. Samples were obtained from a longitudinal correlative study of a single-arm phase II trial of neoadjuvant nivolumab in oral cavity squamous cell carcinoma. Subject-matched pre- and post-treatment PBMCs and tumors from three responders and three non-responders underwent genomic DNA-based TCRbeta sequencing. Peripheral blood mononuclear cells were collected once before nivolumab treatment and again after treatment, at the time of surgery. The Maxwell RSC DNA from Cells kit was used to extract genomic DNA from PBMCs.

This receptor was identified in a person between 40 and 79 years old with oral cavity squamous cell carcinoma. Sequencing was performed on PBMCs, taken before nivolumab (anti-PD-1) treatment. Here the chain combines TRBV5-6 and TRBJ2-2; the D segment might be TRBD1 or TRBD2, since each matches 5 bases. The CDR3 reads as follows: CASSSGLPGRGSGELFF. The DNA is as follows: TGTGCCAGCAGCTCAGGACTCCCAGGAAGGGGCTCCGGGGAGCTGTTTTTT. The CDR3, completed at both ends by the reference TRBV5-6 and TRBJ2-2 genes, gives the full variable domain DAGVTQSPTHLIKTRGQQVTLRCSPKSGHDTVSWYQQALGQGPQFIFQYYEEEERQRGNFPDRFSGHQFPNYSSELNVNALLLGDSALYLCASSSGLPGRGSGELFFGEGSRLTVL.